Each of the 3 T cell receptor beta chains below was sequenced from the same sample in a study of T-cell memory formation after mild COVID-19 (dated by TCRdb to the early 2020s). Preparation of the library involved 5' RACE. TCRdb shows the sequencer as Illumina NovaSeq 6000. TCRdb reworked the public reads: Q25 trimming with fastp, MiXCR clone assembly, productive beta chains retained. Merged by CDR3 protein, the rows form single entries marked with the most common genes and DNA. The sample table shows roughly 250,000 distinct CDR3 sequences, and about a sixth are seen once. The ten largest clones represent about 4% of the sample. The sequencing input was PBMCs or a T cell subset sorted from them (not recorded which). Source of these receptors: a man between 18 and 29 years old who had mild COVID-19 (a few samples of this study predate the infection). The sample titles of this study are shuffled in the database, so cell type and time point are left out; the donor was told from shared clones.

This clonotype was recorded many times. The rearrangement joins TRBV20-1 to TRBJ2-5; a weak D match, TRBD1 (5 bases). The CDR3 spans 12 residues. V was shortened by 3 bases and J by 5 bases, with 10 bases between the two germline ends. Germline-derived CDR1 and CDR2 are DFQATT and SNEGSKA (reference sequence). The CDR3: CSASRVVETQYF. In nucleotides, the CDR3 is TGCAGTGCTAGCAGGGTGGTGGAGACCCAGTACTTC.

Here the CDR3 reads CASSLPSGVGGYTF. In nucleotides, the CDR3 is TGTGCCAGCAGCTTACCCTCGGGGGTAGGGGGCTACACCTTC. The chain is built from TRBV7-9 and TRBJ1-2; D perhaps matches TRBD1 (5 bases). V gave up 2 bases and J gave up 8 bases, with 15 bases separating them. The CDR3 is made up of 14 amino acids. The germline V gene encodes CDR1 SEHNR and CDR2 FQNEAQ (reference sequence).

This clonotype was seen a handful of times. The genes are TRBV9 and TRBJ2-5; possible D gene TRBD1, 6 bases. The V gene's germline CDR1 is SGDLS and CDR2 YYNGEE. The CDR3 runs to 15 residues. Trimming shortened V by 0 bases and J by 5 bases, and 14 bases separated the two germline ends. In nucleotides, the CDR3 is TGTGCCAGCAGCGTAGAGACAGGTCCGGGGGAGACCCAGTACTTC. Translated: CASSVETGPGETQYF.